Listed below are T cell receptor beta chains from one sample, sequenced in a study of cytomegalovirus exposure and HLA in healthy donors. TCRdb's table, derived via immunoSEQ multiplex PCR, lists solely in-frame clones and lacks some. The sample records 150,000 to 200,000 clones, about four fifths being singletons. Sequenced material: PBMCs. These receptors were collected from a woman under 40 in good health and CMV-seronegative. The CDR3 runs from the conserved cysteine through the conserved F or W. The D gene is left open where the match is weak. Clone size is given for some rows only: seen once, a few or many times, or a class if the clone is expanded.

v_call	j_call	d_call	clone_size	cdr3_aa	cdr3_nt
TRBV5-8	TRBJ1-6	.	.	CASSPTAPKVNSPLHF	TGTGCCAGCAGCCCGACAGCCCCTAAGGTTAATTCACCCCTCCACTTT
TRBV19	TRBJ1-1	TRBD1	.	CASSSGTGWSAFF	TGTGCCAGTAGTTCCGGGACAGGGTGGTCCGCTTTCTTT
TRBV4-3	TRBJ2-2	TRBD2	.	CASSRAGGPGELFF	TGCGCCAGCAGCCGAGCGGGGGGCCCCGGGGAGCTGTTTTTT
TRBV15	TRBJ1-1	.	.	CATGSKRGTEAFF	TGTGCCACCGGATCAAAACGGGGCACTGAAGCTTTCTTT
TRBV4-1	TRBJ2-5	TRBD2	.	CASRSHTSGGGQETQYF	TGCGCCAGCAGATCCCATACTAGCGGGGGGGGCCAAGAGACCCAGTACTTC
TRBV28	TRBJ2-7	.	.	CASSPPRVYEQYF	TGTGCCAGCAGTCCGCCCAGGGTCTACGAGCAGTACTTC
TRBV4-3	TRBJ2-3	TRBD2	.	CASSQEGLVYTDTQYF	TGCGCCAGCAGCCAAGAAGGACTAGTCTACACAGATACGCAGTATTTT
TRBV5-1	TRBJ2-3	TRBD2	once	CASSFIAGKQVGTDTQYF	TGCGCCAGCAGCTTCATAGCGGGGAAGCAAGTTGGAACAGATACGCAGTATTTT
TRBV27	TRBJ2-1	.	few	CASIGGRHNEQFF	TGTGCCAGCATAGGTGGCAGGCACAATGAGCAGTTCTTC
TRBV7-6	TRBJ1-1	.	.	CASSSDRTTEAFF	TGTGCCAGCAGCTCGGACAGAACCACTGAAGCTTTCTTT
TRBV11-2	TRBJ1-5	.	.	CASSFPGTHQPQHF	TGTGCCAGCAGCTTTCCAGGTACCCATCAGCCCCAGCATTTT
TRBV6-6	TRBJ1-5	.	.	CASSSGKGNQPQHF	TGTGCCAGCAGCTCAGGAAAGGGGAATCAGCCCCAGCATTTT
TRBV7-2	TRBJ1-3	.	few	CASSGHPGNTIYF	TGTGCCAGCAGCGGGCATCCAGGAAACACCATATATTTT
TRBV4-1	TRBJ2-7	TRBD1	.	CASSLDRAPTYEQYF	TGCGCCAGCAGCCTGGACAGGGCGCCGACCTACGAGCAGTACTTC
TRBV30	TRBJ1-2	.	.	CAWSPTGFGYTF	TGTGCCTGGAGCCCGACAGGTTTTGGCTACACCTTC
TRBV2	TRBJ2-4	.	.	CASQRRVGAKNIQYF	TGTGCCAGCCAGAGGAGGGTTGGGGCCAAAAACATTCAGTACTTC
TRBV9	TRBJ2-1	TRBD1	.	CASSGTGDRVSYNEQFF	TGTGCCAGCAGCGGAACAGGGGACAGGGTGTCATACAATGAGCAGTTCTTC
TRBV6-4	TRBJ1-3	.	.	CASSVTSTPGNTIYF	TGTGCCAGCAGTGTCACATCGACTCCTGGAAACACCATATATTTT
TRBV7-3	TRBJ1-4	TRBD1	.	CASSLTPVGQGGEKLFF	TGTGCCAGCAGCTTAACCCCCGTCGGACAGGGAGGGGAAAAACTGTTTTTT